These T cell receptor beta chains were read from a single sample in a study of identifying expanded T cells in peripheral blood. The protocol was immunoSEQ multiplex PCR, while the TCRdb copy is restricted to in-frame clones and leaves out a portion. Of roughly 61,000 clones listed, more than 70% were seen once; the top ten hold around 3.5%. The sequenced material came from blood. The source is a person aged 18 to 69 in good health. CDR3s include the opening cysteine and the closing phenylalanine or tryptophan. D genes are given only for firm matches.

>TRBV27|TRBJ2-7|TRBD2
CASSFHPGTSGTYEQYF
TGTGCCAGCAGTTTTCACCCCGGGACTAGCGGAACCTACGAGCAGTACTTC
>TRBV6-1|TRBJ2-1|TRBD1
CASSALRTGKNEQFF
TGTGCCAGCAGTGCACTGCGGACAGGGAAAAATGAGCAGTTCTTC
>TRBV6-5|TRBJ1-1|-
CASSRGGEAFF
TGTGCCAGCAGCCGGGGGGGGGAAGCTTTCTTT
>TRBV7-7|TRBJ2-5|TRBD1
CASSTGVGETQYF
TGTGCTAGCAGCACAGGGGTCGGGGAGACCCAGTACTTC
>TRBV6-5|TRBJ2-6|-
CASSTRPGANVLTF
TGTGCCAGCAGTACCCGTCCTGGGGCCAACGTCCTGACTTTC
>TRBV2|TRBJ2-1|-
CASRQAGRNNEQFF
TGTGCCAGCAGACAAGCGGGCCGTAACAATGAGCAGTTCTTC
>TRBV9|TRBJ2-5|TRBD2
CASSSGGSQKETQYF
TGTGCCAGCAGCTCGGGAGGGTCCCAAAAAGAGACCCAGTACTTC
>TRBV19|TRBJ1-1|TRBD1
CASSLGTGRTEAFF
TGTGCCAGTAGTCTCGGGACAGGGCGCACTGAAGCTTTCTTT
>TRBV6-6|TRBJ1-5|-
CASSVGQISNQPQHF
TGTGCCAGCAGTGTTGGACAAATTAGCAATCAGCCCCAGCATTTT
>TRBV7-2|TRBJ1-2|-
CASSLDSRTYGYTF
TGTGCCAGCAGCTTGGACAGCCGCACCTATGGCTACACCTTC
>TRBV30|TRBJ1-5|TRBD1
CAWSKGQGYQPQHF
TGTGCCTGGAGCAAGGGACAGGGTTATCAGCCCCAGCATTTT
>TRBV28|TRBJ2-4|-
CAARTAGAKNIQYF
TGTGCCGCACGGACGGCCGGGGCCAAAAACATTCAGTACTTC
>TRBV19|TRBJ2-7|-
CASSKQGEDYEQYF
TGTGCCAGTAGTAAGCAAGGGGAAGACTACGAGCAGTACTTC